This T cell receptor beta chain was sequenced during a study of cytomegalovirus exposure and HLA in healthy donors. Broader study findings: Among the most significant clusters, several appeared linked to common viral pathogens in a later analysis. The availability of immune exposure information extended only to CMV serostatus. Among TCR beta chains, those listed as cytomegalovirus-associated numbered over 150. There was a cluster of highly shared sequence variants that was likely a sequencing artifact.

CDR1 SQVTM and CDR2 ANQGSEA come from the germline V gene. The CDR3 runs to 13 residues. As concerns this clone: Its specificity is not known. A read error may account for a junction end that differs from germline.

60 Vbeta and 13 Jbeta primers were used in PCR. This table comes from immunoSEQ multiplex PCR, and its TCRdb copy is limited to in-frame clones, with some not included. In the table there are under 150,000 clones, approximately 9.4% of which are singletons. The V and J genes are TRBV29-1 and TRBJ2-7; 8 bases match TRBD2. The clonotype originates from a man aged 25-45 years in good health and CMV-seronegative. The sequencing input was PBMCs. The CDR3: CSVEAGAQYEQYF. The CDR3 DNA reads TGCAGCGTGGAAGCGGGAGCGCAATACGAGCAGTACTTC.